A single sample is the source of the 28 T cell receptor beta chains below, sequenced in a study of cytomegalovirus exposure and HLA in healthy donors. PCR amplification relied on 60 Vbeta primers (plus 13 Jbeta primers). Repertoires were generated with immunoSEQ multiplex PCR, while TCRdb's copy carries only in-frame clones and drops some. The repertoire has tens of thousands of clones, roughly 75% of them found once; the top ten carry 20% to 25%. The sequenced material came from PBMCs. The source is a woman between 40 and 55 years old in good health and CMV-seropositive.

The rearrangement joins TRBV13 to TRBJ1-2; 9 bases align to TRBD1. CDR1 is PRHDT, CDR2 FYEKMQ, per germline (reference sequence). The CDR3 is 17 residues long. The V gene end was trimmed by 7 bases and the J gene end by 2 bases; junction bases not matched to a gene: 14. For the CDR3, the DNA is TGTGCCAGCACCAGGGGCGGGACAGGGATGACGAACTATGGCTACACCTTC. The encoded protein is CASTRGGTGMTNYGYTF.

CDR3 nucleotides: TGTGCCAGCAGTGAGACAGGCACGAACACTGAAGCTTTCTTT. This translates into CASSETGTNTEAFF. The chain has TRBV6-1 and TRBJ1-1; D is perhaps TRBD1 (6 bases). The V gene lost 3 bases and the J gene lost 1 base, with 9 bases spanning the gap. Germline CDR1 is MNHNS and CDR2 is SASEGT. The CDR3 covers 14 residues.

The CDR3 here is CAWELGGTDEQFF. CDR3 bases: TGTGCCTGGGAGCTTGGGGGGACCGATGAGCAGTTCTTC. The chain employs TRBV30 and TRBJ2-1; tentative D call: TRBD2 (6 bases). V lost 5 bases to trimming and J lost 8 bases, with 16 bases between them. The CDR3 extends over 13 amino acids. The germline CDR1 and CDR2 sequences are GTSNPN and SVGIG (reference sequence).

This clone has just a few counts. V and J are TRBV7-8 and TRBJ2-1; TRBD1 is a possible D gene (6 bases). The germline gives CDR1 SGHVS, CDR2 FQNEAQ. V lost 5 bases to trimming and J lost 5 bases, with 31 bases between them. The CDR3 is 20 residues long. Here the CDR3 DNA reads TGTGCCAGCAGCCCTATTTCATCCTCAGGGACACTGAGGCCCAACAATGAGCAGTTCTTC. It codes for CASSPISSSGTLRPNNEQFF.

This sequence joins TRBV5-1 and TRBJ1-5; maybe TRBD1 (5 bases). Trimming took 5 bases from V and 2 from J, leaving 11 bases between them. The CDR3 is made up of 14 amino acids. Germline V gene data show CDR1 as SGHRS and CDR2 as YFSETQ. DNA for the CDR3: TGCGCCAGCAGACCAACAGGCGGCAATCAGCCCCAGCATTTT. This gives the protein CASRPTGGNQPQHF. Combining the CDR3 with reference TRBV5-1 and TRBJ1-5 gives the whole variable domain KAGVTQTPRYLIKTRGQQVTLSCSPISGHRSVSWYQQTPGQGLQFLFEYFSETQRNKGNFPGRFSGRQFSNSRSEMNVSTLELGDSALYLCASRPTGGNQPQHFGDGTRLSIL.

There are a few counts of this clone. Additional DNA sequences in this sample encode the identical CDR3. The chain employs TRBV5-1 and TRBJ1-2; D gene uncertain. V lost 2 bases, J lost 8 bases, and 13 bases lay in between. CDR1 and CDR2 from the germline V gene are SGHRS and YFSETQ. The CDR3 is 13 amino acids. In nucleotides, the CDR3 is TGCGCCAGCAGCTTTGACCGGGTGGCGGGCTACACCTTC. The encoded protein is CASSFDRVAGYTF.

The V and J genes are TRBV15 and TRBJ2-3; D call uncertain. This CDR3 comprises 15 residues. V lost 3 bases and J 1 base, leaving 11 bases between the germline ends. Per germline, CDR1 LNHNV and CDR2 YYDKDF (reference sequence). The CDR3 is CATSSNRRRTDTQYF. The CDR3 DNA reads as TGTGCCACCAGCAGTAACAGAAGACGCACAGATACGCAGTATTTT.

V usage is TRBV5-6 and J usage is TRBJ1-3; D unclear. V lost 3 bases and J lost 7, with 11 bases in between. Germline loops: CDR1 SGHDT, CDR2 YYEEEE. This CDR3 contains 13 residues. This CDR3 reads CASSSTLGNTIYF. The DNA for the CDR3 is TGTGCCAGCAGCTCGACGCTCGGGAACACCATATATTTT.

Comment on this clone: Other DNA sequences in this sample translate to the same CDR3. The chain recombines TRBV7-8 with TRBJ2-7; weak D call: TRBD1 (5 bases). CDR3 length: 15 residues. CDR1 is SGHVS and CDR2 is FQNEAQ in the germline V gene. V gave up 1 base and J gave up 5 bases, with 15 bases separating them. The CDR3 protein is CASSLGTTEGHEQYF. The DNA of the CDR3 is TGTGCCAGCAGCTTAGGGACAACCGAAGGTCACGAGCAGTACTTC.

This clone was seen once. V usage is TRBV2 and J usage is TRBJ2-1; possibly TRBD1 for D (6 bases). Trimming removed 1 base at V and 7 bases at J, with 17 bases between. In germline, CDR1 is SNHLY, CDR2 FYNNEI. The CDR3 covers 16 residues. The CDR3 protein is CASSEDRDARKNEQFF. Written as DNA, the CDR3 is TGTGCCAGCAGTGAAGACAGGGACGCCCGGAAGAATGAGCAGTTCTTC.

This chain joins TRBV7-2 and TRBJ1-1; the match to TRBD1 covers 11 bases. CDR1 is SGHTA, CDR2 FQGNSA, per germline. This CDR3 has 16 amino acids. Trimming at V came to 1 base and at J to 6 bases, leaving 7 bases not matched to a gene. Here the CDR3 DNA reads TGTGCCAGCAGCTTAGGTCTCGCGGGACAGGGGGCTGAAGCTTTCTTT. This codes for CASSLGLAGQGAEAFF.

The J gene is TRBJ2-7, the V gene TRBV2; the D is unclear. V lost 1 base, J lost 5 bases, and 12 bases lay in between. CDR3 length: 14 amino acids. Germline V CDR1 and CDR2: SNHLY, FYNNEI. The CDR3 bases are TGTGCCAGCAGTGAAGACCGACAACTGGACGAGCAGTACTTC. Its protein product is CASSEDRQLDEQYF. The variable domain in full, completed from reference TRBV2 and TRBJ2-7, reads EPEVTQTPSHQVTQMGQEVILRCVPISNHLYFYWYRQILGQKVEFLVSFYNNEISEKSEIFDDQFSVERPDGSNFTLKIRSTKLEDSAMYFCASSEDRQLDEQYFGPGTRLTVT.

The sample holds one count of this clone. This CDR3 is also generated by other DNA sequences in the sample. V and J are TRBV10-3 and TRBJ1-2, with 9 bases matching TRBD1. In germline, CDR1 is ENHRY, CDR2 SYGVKD. CDR3 length: 13 residues. V was clipped by 6 bases and J by 8 bases; unmatched bases: 7. The CDR3 protein is CAISQQGAEGYTF. DNA of the CDR3: TGTGCCATCAGCCAACAGGGGGCGGAAGGCTACACCTTC.

The chain uses TRBV19 and TRBJ2-3; D is perhaps TRBD1 (6 bases). CDR1 is LNHDA and CDR2 is SQIVND in the germline V gene (reference sequence). Trimming pared 0 bases from V and 4 bases from J, leaving 17 bases between. The CDR3 has 17 amino acids. The CDR3 spells CASSIDAPAEGADTQYF. The CDR3 DNA is TGTGCCAGTAGTATAGATGCCCCCGCAGAGGGGGCAGATACGCAGTATTTT.

The rearrangement uses TRBV11-3 and TRBJ2-3; perhaps TRBD2 as D (7 bases). The germline V and J ends were trimmed by 4 bases and 6 bases, with 17 bases remaining between them. The germline V gene encodes CDR1 SGHNT and CDR2 YENEEA. The CDR3 covers 15 residues. The CDR3 protein is CASSSEGGLFDTQYF. For the CDR3, the DNA is TGTGCCAGCAGCTCCGAGGGGGGGCTCTTCGATACGCAGTATTTT. Variable domain in full (rest from reference TRBV11-3 and TRBJ2-3): EAGVVQSPRYKIIEKKQPVAFWCNPISGHNTLYWYLQNLGQGPELLIRYENEEAVDDSQLPKDRFSAERLKGVDSTLKIQPAELGDSAVYLCASSSEGGLFDTQYFGPGTRLTVL.

The table lists this clone with many counts. This chain connects TRBV19 to TRBJ1-5; D gene uncertain. CDR3 length: 15 amino acids. Germline V gives CDR1 LNHDA, CDR2 SQIVND (reference sequence). With 2 bases removed from V and 7 bases from J, the gap between germline ends came to 15 bases. DNA of the CDR3: TGTGCCAGTAGTATATGGCACGCCGGCGGACAGCCCCAGCATTTT. Translated: CASSIWHAGGQPQHF.

V usage is TRBV11-2 and J usage is TRBJ2-7, with TRBD1 as a possible D gene (7 bases). V was clipped by 2 bases and J by 3 bases, with 14 bases between them. The germline gives CDR1 SGHAT, CDR2 FQNNGV. There are 15 residues in the CDR3. CDR3: CASSLSTGRFYEQYF. The CDR3 nucleotides read TGTGCCAGCAGCTTATCGACAGGGAGGTTCTACGAGCAGTACTTC. The complete variable domain, with remaining parts taken from reference TRBV11-2 and TRBJ2-7, reads EAGVAQSPRYKIIEKRQSVAFWCNPISGHATLYWYQQILGQGPKLLIQFQNNGVVDDSQLPKDRFSAERLKGVDSTLKIQPAKLEDSAVYLCASSLSTGRFYEQYFGPGTRLTVT.

V and J are TRBV19 and TRBJ1-1, with 8 bases lining up with TRBD1. The CDR3 extends over 13 amino acids. V trimming: 4 bases; J trimming: 8 bases; junction bases outside the gene matches: 6. In germline, CDR1 is LNHDA, CDR2 SQIVND (reference sequence). CDR3 bases: TGTGCCAGTAGTACAGACAGGGGCCCCGAAGCTTTCTTT. This translates into CASSTDRGPEAFF.

This chain links TRBV12-5 with TRBJ1-1; D is possibly TRBD1 (6 bases). CDR3 length equals 17 residues. Germline V CDR1 and CDR2: LGHNT, FRNRAP. The V end was cut by 1 base, the J end by 1 base, with 16 bases between. CDR3 sequence: CASGLGTLGQPNTEAFF. The DNA of the CDR3 is TGTGCTAGTGGTTTGGGGACGCTCGGACAGCCGAACACTGAAGCTTTCTTT.

The V call is TRBV7-8, the J call TRBJ2-7; 8 bases match TRBD1. Germline V gene data show CDR1 as SGHVS and CDR2 as FQNEAQ. CDR3 length: 13 amino acids. V lost 5 bases and J lost 3; bases outside the gene matches: 3. Written as DNA, the CDR3 is TGTGCCAGCAGCATTGACAGGGGCTACGAGCAGTACTTC. Its protein product is CASSIDRGYEQYF.

This chain joins TRBV15 and TRBJ2-1, with 9 bases lining up with TRBD2. V was pared by 0 bases and J by 8 bases, with 8 bases of the junction left unmatched. Per germline, CDR1 LNHNV and CDR2 YYDKDF (reference sequence). The CDR3 has 16 amino acids. The CDR3, as DNA: TGTGCCACCAGCAGAGATCATGGCGGGGGGGCCGATGAGCAGTTCTTC. Protein sequence: CATSRDHGGGADEQFF.

The rearrangement links TRBV5-1 to TRBJ1-1, with a weak D call TRBD1 (6 bases). This CDR3 contains 14 residues. CDR1 and CDR2 from the germline V gene are SGHRS and YFSETQ. Trimming cost V 7 bases and J 5 bases, with 18 bases left between them. CDR3 in DNA: TGCGCCAGCCCCGGGACACACTCTCGGACTGAAGCTTTCTTT. It translates to CASPGTHSRTEAFF.

The chain recombines TRBV19 with TRBJ1-1; D possibly corresponds to TRBD1 (6 bases). The CDR3 contains 15 residues. V was cut by 8 bases and J by 1 base, with 17 bases left in between. The V gene's germline CDR1 is LNHDA and CDR2 SQIVND (reference sequence). CDR3 amino acids: CASLLGADSNTEAFF. CDR3 bases: TGTGCCAGTCTTCTGGGGGCGGATTCGAACACTGAAGCTTTCTTT. The full variable domain, in which reference TRBV19 and TRBJ1-1 provide the parts outside the CDR3, is DGGITQSPKYLFRKEGQNVTLSCEQNLNHDAMYWYRQDPGQGLRLIYYSQIVNDFQKGDIAEGYSVSREKKESFPLTVTSAQKNPTAFYLCASLLGADSNTEAFFGQGTRLTVV.

The sample holds a few counts of this clone. The rearrangement uses TRBV19 and TRBJ1-1; D call uncertain. The V and J ends lost 9 bases and 1 base respectively, with 9 bases between them. This CDR3 region has 12 residues. Germline lookup yields CDR1 LNHDA and CDR2 SQIVND (reference sequence). The CDR3, as DNA: TGTGCCAGCGAAGCTCAGAACACTGAAGCTTTCTTT. Its translation is CASEAQNTEAFF.

The chain is built from TRBV5-5 and TRBJ2-7; perhaps TRBD2 as D (6 bases). CDR3 length: 14 residues. V was pared by 4 bases and J by 3 bases, with 14 bases between. In germline, CDR1 is SGHKS, CDR2 YYEKEE (reference sequence). CDR3: CASSPAWGDYEQYF. The CDR3 region has the DNA TGTGCCAGCAGCCCCGCTTGGGGGGACTACGAGCAGTACTTC.

The chain combines TRBV6-5 with TRBJ1-2, with a tentative D call TRBD1 (6 bases). Trimming took 6 bases from V and 4 from J, leaving 9 bases between them. The germline V gene has CDR1 MNHEY and CDR2 SVGAGI. The CDR3 runs to 12 residues. CDR3 sequence reads: CASRQGLYGYTF. DNA for the CDR3: TGTGCCAGCAGACAGGGTCTCTATGGCTACACCTTC.

The J gene is TRBJ1-2, the V gene TRBV5-5; D is perhaps TRBD1 (5 bases). The germline V gene has CDR1 SGHKS and CDR2 YYEKEE (reference sequence). This CDR3 is 15 amino acids long. The V end was cut by 0 bases, the J end by 8 bases, with 17 bases between. The CDR3: CASSLAWGAGWGYTF. Here the CDR3 DNA reads TGTGCCAGCAGCTTGGCGTGGGGCGCAGGGTGGGGCTACACCTTC. Together with reference TRBV5-5 and TRBJ1-2, the CDR3 gives the full variable domain: DAGVTQSPTHLIKTRGQQVTLRCSPISGHKSVSWYQQVLGQGPQFIFQYYEKEERGRGNFPDRFSARQFPNYSSELNVNALLLGDSALYLCASSLAWGAGWGYTFGSGTRLTVV.

J is TRBJ1-5 and V is TRBV5-5; D is ambiguous. CDR1 is SGHKS and CDR2 is YYEKEE in the germline V gene (reference sequence). With 6 bases removed from V and 0 bases from J, the gap between germline ends came to 7 bases. The CDR3 covers 13 residues. CDR3 sequence: CASTNSSNQPQHF. In DNA form, the CDR3 reads TGTGCCAGCACCAACAGTAGCAATCAGCCCCAGCATTTT. Full variable domain (outside the CDR3, taken from reference TRBV5-5 and TRBJ1-5): DAGVTQSPTHLIKTRGQQVTLRCSPISGHKSVSWYQQVLGQGPQFIFQYYEKEERGRGNFPDRFSARQFPNYSSELNVNALLLGDSALYLCASTNSSNQPQHFGDGTRLSIL.